What follows is one T cell receptor beta chain and its context. Its antigen remains unidentified. This CDR3 contains 15 residues. In germline, CDR1 is SGHDN, CDR2 FVKESK. V dropped 4 bases and J dropped 6; count of bases not matched to a gene: 7. These data are taken from a study of cytomegalovirus exposure and HLA in healthy donors. This PCR relied on a set of 60 Vbeta primers and 13 Jbeta primers. Measured with immunoSEQ multiplex PCR; TCRdb has only the in-frame clones, and not every one. Of 150,000 to 200,000 clones listed, just over 70% are singletons. Study-level findings and limits: Later work showed greater clonal expansion in HLA-associated TCR beta chains than in equally common others.

Sequences were obtained from PBMCs. This clonotype originated in a human donor in good health. The chain has TRBV14 and TRBJ2-2; 8 bases align to TRBD1. The CDR3 bases are TGTGCCAGCAGCCCCGGGACAGGTTGGCCCGGGGAGCTGTTTTTT. Translating gives CASSPGTGWPGELFF. The full variable domain, its missing parts supplied by reference TRBV14 and TRBJ2-2, is EAGVTQFPSHSVIEKGQTVTLRCDPISGHDNLYWYRRVMGKEIKFLLHFVKESKQDESGMPNNRFLAERTGGTYSTLKVQPAELEDSGVYFCASSPGTGWPGELFFGEGSRLTVL.